One and the same sample provided the 27 T cell receptor beta chains below, sequenced in a study of brain T cells in children with intractable seizures. Time point noted: blood from clinic visit 5 months post-surgery; TSC patient then seizure free. Only in-frame clones appear in the TCRdb table, and some are missing; sequencing was by immunoSEQ multiplex PCR. The sample carries about 340,000 clones, about 93% recorded once. This specimen consisted of peripheral blood, obtained less than 6 months after surgery. These TCRs come from a boy under three years old with tuberous sclerosis and intractable seizures.

V and J are TRBV7-3 and TRBJ1-3; D is possibly TRBD1 (5 bases). Germline V lookup: CDR1 SGHTA, CDR2 FQGTGA. V was clipped by 6 bases and J by 0 bases, with 9 bases between them. The CDR3 is 14 amino acids. The chain's CDR3 is CASSLQGSGNTIYF. The CDR3 DNA follows: TGTGCCAGCAGTCTGCAGGGCTCTGGAAACACCATATATTTT.

The chain couples TRBV3-1 (or the pseudogene TRBV3-2) to TRBJ2-5, with D uncertain. The CDR3 is made up of 15 amino acids. Germline V gene sequence: CDR1 LGHDT, CDR2 YNNKEL (reference sequence). V lost 2 bases, J lost 1 base, and 11 bases lay in between. CDR3 loop: CASSQPNQPQETQYF. In DNA form, the CDR3 reads TGTGCCAGCAGCCAACCAAACCAGCCCCAAGAGACCCAGTACTTC.

The sample holds one count of this clone. V gene TRBV7-9 combines with J gene TRBJ2-4; weak D call: TRBD2 (6 bases). V gave up 3 bases and J gave up 7 bases, with 16 bases separating them. From germline, CDR1 is SEHNR and CDR2 FQNEAQ (reference sequence). The CDR3 runs to 15 residues. Written as DNA, the CDR3 is TGTGCCAGCAGCTTCGATCTCAGCCGGGGGAACATTCAGTACTTC. Amino acids: CASSFDLSRGNIQYF.

The chain employs TRBV30 and TRBJ1-6; D perhaps matches TRBD1 (5 bases). This CDR3 is built from 13 residues. V lost 8 bases, J lost 4 bases, and 12 bases lay in between. CDR1 GTSNPN and CDR2 SVGIG come from the germline V gene (reference sequence). Here the CDR3 reads CAGRGQYNSPLHF. The CDR3 DNA reads TGTGCCGGCCGGGGCCAGTATAATTCACCCCTCCACTTT.

V gene TRBV10-3 combines with J gene TRBJ1-4; a possible D gene is TRBD1 (5 bases). V was pared by 8 bases and J by 3 bases, with 10 bases between. The germline gives CDR1 ENHRY, CDR2 SYGVKD. This CDR3 comprises 13 residues. The CDR3 DNA reads as TGTGCCATCCCCCCGGGACCTAATGAAAAACTGTTTTTT. Amino acid sequence: CAIPPGPNEKLFF.

The CDR3 sequence: CASSLGGGEQFF. CDR3 nucleotides: TGTGCCAGCAGCTTAGGGGGTGGTGAGCAGTTCTTC. V and J are TRBV13 and TRBJ2-1; no firm D call. Trimming removed 0 bases from V and 9 bases from J, with 6 bases in between. The CDR3 is 12 residues long. Germline-derived CDR1 and CDR2 are PRHDT and FYEKMQ (reference sequence).

This chain joins TRBV6-5 and TRBJ2-7, with 9 bases lining up with TRBD2. J was trimmed by 2 bases and V by 4 bases; bases with no gene match: 9. The CDR3 spans 16 residues. Germline V lookup: CDR1 MNHEY, CDR2 SVGAGI. The CDR3 DNA follows: TGTGCCAGCAGTTTACTGGCGGGAGGGTTCCCCTACGAGCAGTACTTC. This encodes CASSLLAGGFPYEQYF.

This sequence joins TRBV6-5 and TRBJ1-6; maybe TRBD1 (5 bases). The V and J ends lost 6 bases and 7 bases respectively, with 10 bases between them. Germline CDR1 MNHEY, CDR2 SVGAGI. The CDR3 totals 13 residues. CDR3 in DNA: TGTGCCAGCAGACCGGGGGGGAATTCACCCCTCCACTTT. Its protein product is CASRPGGNSPLHF.

This chain connects TRBV5-5 to TRBJ1-2; no reliable D call. This CDR3 contains 15 residues. Germline loops: CDR1 SGHKS, CDR2 YYEKEE (reference sequence). V gave up 0 bases and J gave up 5 bases, with 14 bases separating them. The CDR3 bases are TGTGCCAGCAGCTTGGAGGGAGGGATCGGTTATGGCTACACCTTC. Protein sequence: CASSLEGGIGYGYTF.

The CDR3 sequence: CATSAGFTGELFF. The CDR3 bases are TGTGCCACCAGTGCAGGGTTCACCGGGGAGCTGTTTTTT. The rearrangement links TRBV24-1 to TRBJ2-2, with D possibly being TRBD1 (5 bases). Per the germline V gene, CDR1 is KGHDR and CDR2 is SFDVKD. The V end was cut by 5 bases, the J end by 4 bases, with 7 bases between. This CDR3 comprises 13 residues.

The chain has TRBV27 and TRBJ2-7, with D possibly being TRBD2 (5 bases). V dropped 6 bases and J dropped 3 bases, with 12 bases sitting between them. The CDR3 runs to 13 residues. From germline, CDR1 is MNHEY and CDR2 SMNVEV (reference sequence). CDR3 coding DNA: TGTGCCAGCAGGGGGTTAGAGGGCTACGAGCAGTACTTC. This sequence encodes CASRGLEGYEQYF.

V is TRBV19 and J is TRBJ2-2; no clear D gene. Germline values: CDR1 LNHDA, CDR2 SQIVND (reference sequence). Deletions cut 2 bases from V and 0 bases from J, with 1 base between. CDR3 length: 13 amino acids. The CDR3 sequence: CASSITNTGELFF. CDR3 sequence (DNA): TGTGCCAGTAGTATAACGAACACCGGGGAGCTGTTTTTT.

This clone was recorded only once. This CDR3 is CASSHPISSSGNTIYF. Here the CDR3 DNA reads TGTGCCAGCAGCCACCCCATTTCGAGCTCTGGAAACACCATATATTTT. The chain carries TRBV3-1 (or the pseudogene TRBV3-2) and TRBJ1-3; D gene ambiguous. V was shortened by 3 bases and J by 0 bases, with 12 bases between the two germline ends. Germline CDR1 LGHDT, CDR2 YNNKEL (reference sequence). The CDR3 totals 16 residues.

This clone has only a few counts. The genes are TRBV10-3 and TRBJ1-2; D unclear. The germline V gene encodes CDR1 ENHRY and CDR2 SYGVKD. The CDR3 is 16 amino acids. With 0 bases removed from V and 5 bases from J, the gap between germline ends came to 16 bases. In DNA, the CDR3 is TGTGCCATCAGTGAGTCCAGGATCAAATCCCCTTATGGCTACACCTTC. Its translation: CAISESRIKSPYGYTF.

The count of this clone is one. The chain employs TRBV2 and TRBJ1-1, with 8 bases that match TRBD1. The germline gives CDR1 SNHLY, CDR2 FYNNEI. This CDR3 is built from 15 residues. V shed 6 bases, J shed 0 bases, and the junction held 6 bases outside the gene matches. Here the CDR3 reads CASRRGQGLNTEAFF. DNA of the CDR3: TGTGCCAGCAGGCGAGGACAGGGCTTGAACACTGAAGCTTTCTTT.

The count of this clone is one. The CDR3: CASSSTRAYNEQFF. In DNA form, the CDR3 reads TGTGCCAGCAGCTCTACAAGGGCCTACAATGAGCAGTTCTTC. The chain joins TRBV6-5 to TRBJ2-1; D gene uncertain. The CDR3 loop spans 14 amino acids. Trimming shortened V by 6 bases and J by 2 bases, and 11 bases separated the two germline ends. Germline CDR1 and CDR2: MNHEY and SVGAGI.

Here the CDR3 reads CASSKRDHETGELFF. The CDR3 DNA reads as TGTGCCAGCAGTAAGCGGGACCACGAGACCGGGGAGCTGTTTTTT. The V and J genes are TRBV6-5 and TRBJ2-2; 7 nucleotides align to TRBD2. The CDR3 is made up of 15 amino acids. Germline CDR1 is MNHEY and CDR2 is SVGAGI. J gave up 5 bases and V 5 bases, and 8 bases lay outside the gene matches.

Here the CDR3 DNA reads TGTGCCAGTACCTCCCAGGGGCGGGGGAAGGAAGAGCAGTACTTC. It translates to CASTSQGRGKEEQYF. The J gene is TRBJ2-7, the V gene TRBV19; D might be TRBD2 (7 bases). CDR1 and CDR2 (germline): LNHDA, SQIVND (reference sequence). Trimming removed 7 bases at V and 7 bases at J, with 23 bases between. The CDR3 totals 15 residues.

V usage is TRBV3-1 (or the pseudogene TRBV3-2) and J usage is TRBJ1-2; D remains ambiguous. The V gene's germline CDR1 is LGHDT and CDR2 YNNKEL (reference sequence). The CDR3 extends over 14 amino acids. Trimming took 0 bases from V and 4 from J, leaving 9 bases between them. The CDR3, as DNA: TGTGCCAGCAGCCAAGATTCGTCCTTCTATGGCTACACCTTC. Its protein is CASSQDSSFYGYTF.

As for this clone: Sequence at one end of the junction differs from germline and may be a read error. The V and J genes are TRBV7-7 and TRBJ2-7, with 8 bases aligning to TRBD1. Germline-derived CDR1 and CDR2 are SSHAT and FNYEAQ (reference sequence). The CDR3 is 15 residues long. CDR3 loop: CASSPFAGQGYEQYF. CDR3 sequence (DNA): TGTGCTAGCAGCCCCTTTGCAGGACAGGGCTACGAGCAGTACTTC.

The V call is TRBV3-1 (or the pseudogene TRBV3-2), the J call TRBJ2-3, with 9 bases lining up with TRBD2. In germline, CDR1 is LGHDT, CDR2 YNNKEL (reference sequence). This CDR3 has 17 residues. The trim removed 0 bases at V and 4 bases at J, leaving 8 bases unmatched. CDR3: CASSQDSPGGGADTQYF. In DNA, the CDR3 is TGTGCCAGCAGCCAAGATTCCCCTGGCGGGGGGGCAGATACGCAGTATTTT.

The chain joins TRBV10-3 to TRBJ2-7; 7 bases are shared with TRBD2. The CDR3 covers 15 residues. The ends lost 4 bases at V and 3 bases at J; junction bases unmatched: 9. Per the germline V gene, CDR1 is ENHRY and CDR2 is SYGVKD. The CDR3 here is CAISGVRGRIYEQYF. The CDR3 DNA reads as TGTGCCATCAGTGGGGTGCGGGGGAGAATCTACGAGCAGTACTTC.

The DNA of the CDR3 is TGCGCCAGCAGCTGGACACATAACTATGGCTACACCTTC. It translates to CASSWTHNYGYTF. This chain connects TRBV4-1 to TRBJ1-2; weak D call: TRBD1 (5 bases). CDR1 is MGHRA, CDR2 YSYEKL, per germline. The CDR3 contains 13 residues. Trimming cost V 5 bases and J 1 base, with 8 bases left between them.

This chain uses TRBV29-1 with TRBJ1-6; TRBD1 is a possible D gene (5 bases). The CDR3 contains 14 residues. Looked up from germline, CDR1 is SQVTM and CDR2 is ANQGSEA. The V gene lost 5 bases and the J gene lost 6 bases, with 14 bases spanning the gap. In DNA form, the CDR3 reads TGCAGCGTTAAGGGACCCTATCCTAATTCACCCCTCCACTTT. Protein: CSVKGPYPNSPLHF.

J is TRBJ2-7 and V is TRBV18, with 8 positions matching TRBD1. Germline CDR1 reads KGHSH; CDR2 reads LQKENI. Trimming cost V 5 bases and J 5 bases; bases outside gene matches: 11. The CDR3 length is 15 residues. The CDR3 sequence: CASSTINRGIDEQYF. For the CDR3, the DNA is TGTGCCAGCTCAACAATCAACAGGGGGATCGACGAGCAGTACTTC.

This chain links TRBV5-4 with TRBJ1-2; D uncertain. Germline V gene sequence: CDR1 SGHNT, CDR2 YYREEE (reference sequence). The CDR3 sequence is 12 residues long. Trimming cost V 3 bases and J 8 bases, with 11 bases left between them. DNA for the CDR3: TGTGCCAGCAGCTACAACCTCCAGGGCTACACCTTC. This codes for CASSYNLQGYTF.

The chain combines TRBV3-1 (or the pseudogene TRBV3-2) with TRBJ1-5; possible D gene TRBD1, 5 bases. Trimming pared 1 base from V and 1 base from J, leaving 8 bases between. Germline V CDR1 and CDR2: LGHDT, YNNKEL (reference sequence). CDR3 length: 15 amino acids. As DNA, the CDR3 is TGTGCCAGCAGCCAAGGGACACTCAGCAATCAGCCCCAGCATTTT. Translating it yields CASSQGTLSNQPQHF.